This entry lists 10 T cell receptor beta chains sequenced from one sample in a study of T cell responses to AZD1222 COVID-19 vaccine. Clones were sequenced by immunoSEQ multiplex PCR, and TCRdb holds only the in-frame ones, with some missing. The sample has 50,000 to 65,000 clones; around 90% are singletons. The material sequenced was peripheral blood, taken 28 days after the second dose of the MenACWY control vaccine. All receptors derive from an adult who received the MenACWY meningococcal vaccine as a control.

The rearrangement links TRBV19 to TRBJ1-2, with D unresolved. This CDR3 contains 15 residues. The V gene lost 4 bases and the J gene lost 0 bases, with 12 bases spanning the gap. Germline V gives CDR1 LNHDA, CDR2 SQIVND (reference sequence). The CDR3 loop is CASSRIEGPNYGYTF. CDR3 bases: TGTGCCAGTAGTAGGATCGAGGGCCCTAACTATGGCTACACCTTC. The entire variable domain, with the rest obtained from reference TRBV19 and TRBJ1-2, is as follows: DGGITQSPKYLFRKEGQNVTLSCEQNLNHDAMYWYRQDPGQGLRLIYYSQIVNDFQKGDIAEGYSVSREKKESFPLTVTSAQKNPTAFYLCASSRIEGPNYGYTFGSGTRLTVV.

J is TRBJ2-5 and V is TRBV7-2; 9 nucleotides agree with TRBD2. V was clipped by 0 bases and J by 3 bases; unmatched bases: 8. This CDR3 spans 17 amino acids. Germline loops: CDR1 SGHTA, CDR2 FQGNSA. The chain's CDR3 is CASSLALWASGKETQYF. In nucleotides, the CDR3 is TGTGCCAGCAGCTTAGCCTTGTGGGCTAGCGGGAAAGAGACCCAGTACTTC.

The rearrangement links TRBV19 to TRBJ1-2, with 7 nucleotides matching TRBD1. The CDR3 extends over 17 amino acids. The trim removed 7 bases at V and 5 bases at J, leaving 19 bases unmatched. Germline CDR1 LNHDA, CDR2 SQIVND (reference sequence). This CDR3 reads CASTLRPQIQGMYGYTF. The CDR3 coding sequence is TGTGCCAGTACCCTCCGCCCCCAAATACAGGGGATGTATGGCTACACCTTC.

This sequence joins TRBV30 and TRBJ2-3, with D perhaps matching TRBD1 or TRBD2 (5 bases each). Germline V gene sequence: CDR1 GTSNPN, CDR2 SVGIG (reference sequence). V shed 0 bases and J shed 0 bases, with 10 bases lying between them. The CDR3 extends over 15 amino acids. The CDR3 spells CAWSVSGGSTDTQYF. The DNA of the CDR3 is TGTGCCTGGAGTGTAAGTGGGGGAAGCACAGATACGCAGTATTTT.

This rearrangement joins TRBV7-9 to TRBJ2-1; D perhaps matches TRBD2 (5 bases). Trimming removed 5 bases at V and 0 bases at J, with 11 bases between. The germline gives CDR1 SEHNR, CDR2 FQNEAQ (reference sequence). CDR3 length: 15 amino acids. CDR3 region: CASSQSGYSYNEQFF. The CDR3 region has the DNA TGTGCCAGCAGCCAAAGCGGTTACTCCTACAATGAGCAGTTCTTC.

The chain joins TRBV19 to TRBJ2-1; D gene ambiguous. This CDR3 region has 10 residues. V shed 9 bases and J shed 8 bases, with 8 bases lying between them. Germline lookup yields CDR1 LNHDA and CDR2 SQIVND (reference sequence). CDR3 protein: CASGFDEQFF. The CDR3 region has the DNA TGTGCCAGCGGTTTCGATGAGCAGTTCTTC.

J is TRBJ2-3 and V is TRBV18; 7 bases are shared with TRBD2. The CDR3 has 15 amino acids. Trimming cost V 4 bases and J 1 base; bases outside gene matches: 5. Germline V gives CDR1 KGHSH, CDR2 LQKENI. The DNA of the CDR3 is TGTGCCAGCTCACTAAGCGGGGACCGCACAGATACGCAGTATTTT. Translation gives CASSLSGDRTDTQYF.

This clone has more than one count but fewer than ten. The chain is built from TRBV7-6 and TRBJ1-3; tentatively, D is TRBD1 (6 bases). V shed 3 bases and J shed 6 bases, with 9 bases lying between them. CDR1 is SGHVS and CDR2 is FNYEAQ in the germline V gene. There are 13 residues in the CDR3. The CDR3 spells CASSFTGSNTIYF. The CDR3 nucleotides read TGTGCCAGCAGCTTCACAGGGTCAAACACCATATATTTT.

This sequence joins TRBV5-1 and TRBJ2-3, with D tentatively TRBD1 or TRBD2 (5 bases each). The CDR3 sequence is 14 residues long. The V gene lost 6 bases and the J gene lost 4 bases, with 15 bases spanning the gap. Germline CDR1 is SGHRS and CDR2 is YFSETQ. The CDR3, as DNA: TGCGCCAGCAAGACCGGGACCCCCCCAGATACGCAGTATTTT. This sequence encodes CASKTGTPPDTQYF.

This clone was counted once. V gene TRBV12-3 or TRBV12-4 combines with J gene TRBJ1-2; 9 bases are a match to TRBD1. The V and J ends lost 6 bases and 7 bases, in that order; junction bases with no gene match: 6. This CDR3 spans 13 amino acids. The CDR3: CASRPQGAGGYTF. The CDR3 nucleotides read TGTGCCAGCAGACCACAGGGGGCTGGTGGCTACACCTTC.